The sample holds many counts of the clone carrying this T cell receptor beta chain. The antigen is undetermined. Via MiXCR, TCRdb re-called the 5' RACE reads, giving one row per CDR3 protein. The sample lists approximately 9,600 distinct CDR3 sequences; approximately 12% were seen once. The data stem from a study of spatial heterogeneity in lung cancer. Study at large: Beta-chain sequences consistently outnumbered alpha-chain sequences in detection.

Germline-derived CDR1 and CDR2 are SGHNT and YYREEE (reference sequence). V was clipped by 1 base and J by 3 bases, with 10 bases between them. The CDR3 is 15 residues long. Study-wide findings and caveats: Tumors with more nonsynonymous mutations had more expanded intratumoral alpha and beta TCRs.

Specified time point: sample taken at primary tumor resection. Unsorted whole RNA of tumor, nontumor lung or frozen PBMC was sequenced. The sample here was lung tumor tissue, taken at surgery. This receptor was identified in a male donor with early-stage non-small cell lung cancer. The rearrangement joins TRBV5-4 to TRBJ2-2; D remains ambiguous. Here the CDR3 reads CASSLKDGYTGELFF. The CDR3 DNA reads as TGTGCCAGCAGCTTGAAGGACGGTTACACCGGGGAGCTGTTTTTT.